The entry that follows covers one T cell receptor beta chain sequence. Its antigen is undetermined. TCRdb re-called the 5' RACE reads through MiXCR, storing one row per CDR3 protein. This sample yields more than 400,000 distinct CDR3 sequences, of which about 16% are seen a single time; less than 0.5% belongs to the top ten. The data are from a study of identical twins. Findings and caveats of the study: Beta clonotypes that were abundant in cord blood contained fewer insertions, a pattern absent from memory repertoires.

V was trimmed by 7 bases and J by 0 bases, leaving 13 bases between them. The germline CDR1 and CDR2 sequences are MNHNS and SASEGT. This CDR3 spans 15 amino acids. This sample also belongs to another study, concerning yellow fever vaccine responses in identical twins. From that study: In identical twins, vaccine T cell responses appeared partly shared and partly individual.

The TCR originated in a woman between 18 and 30 years old in good health. The chain couples TRBV6-1 to TRBJ1-3; the D is unclear. The specimen sequenced was CD4+ T cells sorted from blood. The CDR3 coding sequence is TGTGCCAGCACTACAACACACAGCTCTGGAAACACCATATATTTT. It yields the protein CASTTTHSSGNTIYF.